A single sample is the source of the 6 T cell receptor beta chains below, sequenced in a study of coeliac disease. Assay used: immunoSEQ multiplex PCR; TCRdb lists only in-frame clones, some missing. The data contain about 5,400 clones, 50% to 60% of them seen just once; the ten biggest clones take up under 6.5%. Sequencing was performed on intraepithelial lymphocytes from the gut. The receptors come from a woman aged 25 to 39 with active celiac disease.

The rearrangement uses TRBV7-2 and TRBJ1-1, with D possibly being TRBD1 (5 bases). Germline loops: CDR1 SGHTA, CDR2 FQGNSA. V shed 2 bases and J shed 5 bases, with 9 bases lying between them. The CDR3 sequence is 13 residues long. Here the CDR3 DNA reads TGTGCCAGCAGCTTATATAGGGGAACTGAAGCTTTCTTT. As protein: CASSLYRGTEAFF.

This clone was seen a few times. The chain carries TRBV30 and TRBJ1-6, with D hard to call. Germline V lookup: CDR1 GTSNPN, CDR2 SVGIG (reference sequence). This CDR3 spans 13 amino acids. Deletions cut 3 bases from V and 8 bases from J, with 11 bases between. DNA of the CDR3: TGTGCCTGGAGCCTAAACCGGGATTCACCCCTCCACTTT. Encoded protein: CAWSLNRDSPLHF.

The chain recombines TRBV7-6 with TRBJ1-5; 7 bases agree with TRBD1. The length of the CDR3 is 12 residues. V gave up 9 bases and J gave up 8 bases; unmatched junction bases: 7. In germline, CDR1 is SGHVS, CDR2 FNYEAQ. CDR3 bases: TGTGCCAGTACAGGGGAGATGGAGCCCCAGCATTTT. Its translation is CASTGEMEPQHF.

This chain joins TRBV7-2 and TRBJ1-6, with a tentative D call TRBD1 (5 bases). This CDR3 is built from 17 residues. Trimming removed 2 bases at V and 3 bases at J, with 14 bases between. Germline loops: CDR1 SGHTA, CDR2 FQGNSA. CDR3 protein: CASSLIAGSIYNSPLHF. The CDR3 DNA follows: TGTGCCAGCAGCTTAATCGCAGGGTCGATCTATAATTCACCCCTCCACTTT.

The CDR3 region is CASGLTEYNEQFF. CDR3 sequence (DNA): TGTGCTAGTGGTTTGACCGAGTACAATGAGCAGTTCTTC. V is TRBV12-5 and J is TRBJ2-1; D not certain. V shed 2 bases and J shed 4 bases, with 6 bases lying between them. Germline V gene sequence: CDR1 LGHNT, CDR2 FRNRAP. The CDR3 contains 13 residues. Variable domain in full (rest from reference TRBV12-5 and TRBJ2-1): DARVTQTPRHKVTEMGQEVTMRCQPILGHNTVFWYRQTMMQGLELLAYFRNRAPLDDSGMPKDRFSAEMPDATLATLKIQPSEPRDSAVYFCASGLTEYNEQFFGPGTRLTVL.

The chain employs TRBV5-1 and TRBJ2-1, with D maybe TRBD2 (6 bases). V was trimmed by 4 bases and J by 8 bases, leaving 10 bases between them. The CDR3 covers 12 residues. Germline CDR1 SGHRS, CDR2 YFSETQ. The CDR3 bases are TGCGCCAGCAGCGGACTACACGATGAGCAGTTCTTC. This codes for CASSGLHDEQFF.